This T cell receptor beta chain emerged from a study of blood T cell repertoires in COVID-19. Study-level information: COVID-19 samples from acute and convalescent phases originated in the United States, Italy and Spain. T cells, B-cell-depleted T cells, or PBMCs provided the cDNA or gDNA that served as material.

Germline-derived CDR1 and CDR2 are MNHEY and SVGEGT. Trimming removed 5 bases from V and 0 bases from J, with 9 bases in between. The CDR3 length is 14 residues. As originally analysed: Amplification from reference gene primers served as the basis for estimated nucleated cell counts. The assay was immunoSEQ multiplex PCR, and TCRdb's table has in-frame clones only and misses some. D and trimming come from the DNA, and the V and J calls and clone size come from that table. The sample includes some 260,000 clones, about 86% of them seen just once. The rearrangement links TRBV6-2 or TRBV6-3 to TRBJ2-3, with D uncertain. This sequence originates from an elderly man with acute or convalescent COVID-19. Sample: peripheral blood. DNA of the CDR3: TGTGCCAGCAGTCCCATAACTAGCACAGATACGCAGTATTTT. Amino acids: CASSPITSTDTQYF.